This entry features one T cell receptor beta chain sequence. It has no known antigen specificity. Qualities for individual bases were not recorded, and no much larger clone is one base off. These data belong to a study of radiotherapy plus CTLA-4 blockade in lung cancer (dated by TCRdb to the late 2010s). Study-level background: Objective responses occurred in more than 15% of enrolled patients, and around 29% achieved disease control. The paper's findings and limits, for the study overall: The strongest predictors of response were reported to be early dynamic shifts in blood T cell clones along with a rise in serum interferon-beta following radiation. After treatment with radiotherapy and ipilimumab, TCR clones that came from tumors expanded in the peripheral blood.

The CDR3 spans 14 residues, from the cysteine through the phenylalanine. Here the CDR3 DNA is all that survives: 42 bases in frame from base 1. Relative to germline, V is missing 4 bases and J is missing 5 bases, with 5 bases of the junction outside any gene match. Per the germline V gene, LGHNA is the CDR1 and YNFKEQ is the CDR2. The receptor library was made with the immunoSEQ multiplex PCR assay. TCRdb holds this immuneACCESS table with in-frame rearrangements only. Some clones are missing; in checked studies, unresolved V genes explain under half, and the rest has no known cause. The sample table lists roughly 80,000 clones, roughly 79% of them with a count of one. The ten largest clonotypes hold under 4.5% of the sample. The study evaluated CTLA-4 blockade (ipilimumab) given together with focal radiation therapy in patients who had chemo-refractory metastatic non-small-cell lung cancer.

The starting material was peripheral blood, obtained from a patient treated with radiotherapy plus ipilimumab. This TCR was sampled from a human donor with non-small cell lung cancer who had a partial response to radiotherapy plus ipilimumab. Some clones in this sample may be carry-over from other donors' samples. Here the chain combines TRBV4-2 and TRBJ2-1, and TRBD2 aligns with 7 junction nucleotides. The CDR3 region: CASSRGGGDNEQFF. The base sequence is TGTGCCAGCAGCCGAGGCGGGGGAGACAATGAGCAGTTCTTC.